Each of the 23 T cell receptor beta chains below was sequenced from the same sample in a study of T cell responses to AZD1222 COVID-19 vaccine. Sequencing used immunoSEQ multiplex PCR; TCRdb keeps in-frame clones, though not all of them. The sample lists about 150,000 clones, roughly 90% occurring once. The sequencing used peripheral blood, collected on day 0 of AZD1222 vaccination. Receptors originate from an adult in good health.

This clone has more than one count but fewer than ten. The genes are TRBV7-9 and TRBJ2-5; TRBD1 might be the D (6 bases). In germline, CDR1 is SEHNR, CDR2 FQNEAQ (reference sequence). The CDR3 loop spans 13 amino acids. V was trimmed by 7 bases and J by 3 bases, leaving 12 bases between them. The CDR3 reads CASTLDSKETQYF. The CDR3, as DNA: TGTGCCAGCACCCTGGACAGCAAAGAGACCCAGTACTTC.

This chain joins TRBV6-5 and TRBJ2-7; TRBD2 matches 8 bases. The germline gives CDR1 MNHEY, CDR2 SVGAGI. The CDR3 runs to 14 residues. V shed 6 bases and J 2 bases; nucleotides not matched to a gene: 6. CDR3 sequence reads: CASRRPGLAYEQYF. DNA of the CDR3: TGTGCCAGCAGACGACCGGGACTAGCCTACGAGCAGTACTTC.

The V gene is TRBV18, the J gene TRBJ1-2; D is perhaps TRBD1 (6 bases). Trimming pared 3 bases from V and 7 bases from J, leaving 9 bases between. Germline V lookup: CDR1 KGHSH, CDR2 LQKENI. The CDR3 is 12 amino acids. The DNA for the CDR3 is TGTGCCAGCTCACCGGGGGGCGGTGGCTACACCTTC. Protein product: CASSPGGGGYTF.

The gene calls are TRBV25-1 and TRBJ2-7; D is ambiguous. This CDR3 is 13 amino acids long. CDR1 MGHDK and CDR2 SYGVNS come from the germline V gene. Trimming removed 6 bases at V and 0 bases at J, with 9 bases between. The CDR3 is CASRPAASYEQYF. DNA of the CDR3: TGTGCCAGCAGACCAGCAGCCTCCTACGAGCAGTACTTC.

This rearrangement joins TRBV7-2 to TRBJ1-5, with no clear D. The CDR3 has 12 amino acids. V lost 6 bases and J 0 bases, leaving 3 bases between the germline ends. Per the germline V gene, CDR1 is SGHTA and CDR2 is FQGNSA. The CDR3 region has the DNA TGTGCCAGCAGTTATAGCAATCAGCCCCAGCATTTT. Its protein is CASSYSNQPQHF.

The rearrangement links TRBV7-8 to TRBJ2-7, with D possibly being TRBD2 (6 bases). The V end lost 4 bases, the J end lost 7 bases, and 14 bases lay between the germline ends. The CDR3 has 13 residues. Germline CDR1 SGHVS, CDR2 FQNEAQ. CDR3: CASSSEGSREQYF. The CDR3 nucleotides read TGTGCCAGCAGCTCGGAGGGGTCGAGGGAGCAGTACTTC. The entire variable domain, with the rest obtained from reference TRBV7-8 and TRBJ2-7, is as follows: GAGVSQSPRYKVAKRGQDVALRCDPISGHVSLFWYQQALGQGPEFLTYFQNEAQLDKSGLPSDRFFAERPEGSVSTLKIQRTQQEDSAVYLCASSSEGSREQYFGPGTRLTVT.

The chain couples TRBV4-3 to TRBJ2-7; TRBD2 is a possible D gene (7 bases). Germline values: CDR1 LGHNA, CDR2 YSLEER. V was cut by 4 bases and J by 2 bases, with 15 bases left in between. The CDR3 contains 15 residues. As DNA, the CDR3 is TGCGCCAGCAGCCCCGGGGGGCAGGGGACCTACGAGCAGTACTTC. Translated, it gives CASSPGGQGTYEQYF.

The chain couples TRBV7-9 to TRBJ1-4; D perhaps matches TRBD1 (5 bases). Per the germline V gene, CDR1 is SEHNR and CDR2 is FQNEAQ (reference sequence). The ends were cut back, 3 bases at V and 4 bases at J, with 18 bases in the middle. The CDR3 totals 17 residues. The CDR3 region has the DNA TGTGCCAGCAGCTTTTCAGGAGTAGCAGGGAGTAATGAAAAACTGTTTTTT. Amino acids: CASSFSGVAGSNEKLFF.

The J gene is TRBJ1-6, the V gene TRBV18; 9 bases fit TRBD1. The CDR3 covers 15 residues. J was trimmed by 6 bases and V by 4 bases; bases with no gene match: 4. CDR1 KGHSH and CDR2 LQKENI come from the germline V gene. CDR3 sequence: CASSLGTGINSPLHF. Here the CDR3 DNA reads TGTGCCAGCTCACTTGGGACAGGGATTAATTCACCCCTCCACTTT.

The chain has TRBV6-2 or TRBV6-3 and TRBJ2-7, with D unresolved. The CDR3 extends over 11 amino acids. Per the germline V gene, CDR1 is MNHEY and CDR2 is SVGEGT. V gave up 4 bases and J gave up 3 bases, with 4 bases separating them. The CDR3 spells CASSSIYEQYF. The CDR3 bases are TGTGCCAGCAGTTCCATCTACGAGCAGTACTTC.

This clone appeared a single time. V is TRBV28 and J is TRBJ1-5, with D possibly TRBD1 on 5 matching bases. V lost 5 bases and J lost 2, with 13 bases in between. The CDR3 sequence is 15 residues long. CDR1 is MDHEN, CDR2 SYDVKM, per germline. Here the CDR3 DNA reads TGTGCCAGCAGTCCGAGCGGGGGAGGCAATCAGCCCCAGCATTTT. This sequence encodes CASSPSGGGNQPQHF.

The CDR3 loop reads CASSYAERNEQFF. For the CDR3, the DNA is TGTGCCAGCAGTTACGCGGAGCGGAATGAGCAGTTCTTC. The rearrangement joins TRBV12-3 or TRBV12-4 to TRBJ2-1, with TRBD2 as a possible D gene (5 bases). Deletions cut 4 bases from V and 7 bases from J, with 11 bases between. The CDR3 runs to 13 residues.

V usage is TRBV19 and J usage is TRBJ1-6, with TRBD1 matching over 9 bases. J gave up 9 bases and V 4 bases, and 4 bases lay outside the gene matches. CDR1 and CDR2 (germline): LNHDA, SQIVND (reference sequence). The CDR3 runs to 14 residues. The CDR3 DNA follows: TGTGCCAGTAGTACACAGGGGGCTGTTTCACCCCTCCACTTT. Residues: CASSTQGAVSPLHF.

With regard to this clone: This same CDR3 is encoded by further DNA sequences in the sample. The rearrangement links TRBV19 to TRBJ1-6; TRBD1 matches at 8 bases. V was clipped by 6 bases and J by 10 bases; unmatched bases: 2. Germline V CDR1 and CDR2: LNHDA, SQIVND (reference sequence). This CDR3 has 12 amino acids. CDR3 DNA sequence: TGTGCCAGTAGGACAGGGGACTCACCCCTCCACTTT. Protein product: CASRTGDSPLHF.

Turning to this clone: The same CDR3 also results from other DNA sequences found in this sample. This rearrangement joins TRBV18 to TRBJ2-7; TRBD1 aligns across 10 bases. This CDR3 contains 14 residues. The germline V gene has CDR1 KGHSH and CDR2 LQKENI. Trimming took 3 bases from V and 1 from J; bases not matched to a gene: 0. Written as DNA, the CDR3 is TGTGCCAGCTCACCGGGACAGGGGTCCTACGAGCAGTACTTC. Translation gives CASSPGQGSYEQYF.

In its sample, this clone was seen a few times. The V gene is TRBV19, the J gene TRBJ1-5, with TRBD1 matching 7 bases. Unmatched junction bases numbered 6, after V lost 6 bases and J lost 4 bases. This CDR3 has 14 amino acids. Germline V CDR1 and CDR2: LNHDA, SQIVND (reference sequence). Written as DNA, the CDR3 is TGTGCCAGTAGCGACGGGACAGCTAATCAGCCCCAGCATTTT. As protein: CASSDGTANQPQHF.

This chain joins TRBV9 and TRBJ2-7; D uncertain. The CDR3 has 15 amino acids. In germline, CDR1 is SGDLS, CDR2 YYNGEE. V was pared by 0 bases and J by 0 bases, with 10 bases between. CDR3 residues: CASSVEAGPSYEQYF. The CDR3 bases are TGTGCCAGCAGCGTAGAGGCAGGACCCTCCTACGAGCAGTACTTC. Complete variable domain (other parts from reference TRBV9 and TRBJ2-7): DSGVTQTPKHLITATGQRVTLRCSPRSGDLSVYWYQQSLDQGLQFLIQYYNGEERAKGNILERFSAQQFPDLHSELNLSSLELGDSALYFCASSVEAGPSYEQYFGPGTRLTVT.

This chain connects TRBV11-3 to TRBJ1-3; 7 positions agree with TRBD1. Trimming removed 7 bases from V and 1 base from J; junction bases left unmatched: 16. The CDR3 runs 18 residues. Germline CDR1 is SGHNT and CDR2 is YENEEA. For the CDR3, the DNA is TGTGCCAGCACCCTAGGTTGGGCCAGGGGGTCGTCTGGAAACACCATATATTTT. Encoded protein: CASTLGWARGSSGNTIYF.

The chain uses TRBV2 and TRBJ1-5; TRBD1 matches at 7 bases. This CDR3 is 14 amino acids long. V trimming: 3 bases; J trimming: 7 bases; junction bases outside the gene matches: 6. Germline-derived CDR1 and CDR2 are SNHLY and FYNNEI. The CDR3 reads CASSDRGGTQPQHF. The CDR3 nucleotides read TGTGCCAGCAGTGATAGAGGGGGCACCCAGCCCCAGCATTTT.

This sequence joins TRBV5-1 and TRBJ2-3, with 7 bases aligning to TRBD1. Looked up from germline, CDR1 is SGHRS and CDR2 is YFSETQ. There are 15 residues in the CDR3. V lost 2 bases, J lost 4 bases, and 7 bases stayed unmatched. CDR3: CASSFEGTVADTQYF. Written as DNA, the CDR3 is TGCGCCAGCAGCTTTGAGGGGACAGTGGCAGATACGCAGTATTTT. Based on the CDR3 plus reference TRBV5-1 and TRBJ2-3, the full variable domain is KAGVTQTPRYLIKTRGQQVTLSCSPISGHRSVSWYQQTPGQGLQFLFEYFSETQRNKGNFPGRFSGRQFSNSRSEMNVSTLELGDSALYLCASSFEGTVADTQYFGPGTRLTVL.

This chain joins TRBV7-2 and TRBJ1-3; D gene ambiguous. The CDR3 contains 15 residues. Deletions cut 5 bases from V and 4 bases from J, with 15 bases between. CDR1 SGHTA and CDR2 FQGNSA come from the germline V gene. CDR3 in amino acids: CASSQAIGPGNTIYF. CDR3 in DNA: TGTGCCAGCAGCCAGGCGATTGGGCCCGGAAACACCATATATTTT.

J is TRBJ2-1 and V is TRBV18, with 11 bases fitting TRBD2. This CDR3 has 19 amino acids. With 3 bases clipped from V and 2 bases from J, the junction kept 12 bases outside the gene matches. Germline V gene data show CDR1 as KGHSH and CDR2 as LQKENI. The CDR3: CASSPFSTSGVSAYNEQFF. CDR3 nucleotides: TGTGCCAGCTCACCCTTCTCGACTAGCGGGGTAAGCGCCTACAATGAGCAGTTCTTC.

The chain is built from TRBV6-5 and TRBJ2-2; D is perhaps TRBD1 (6 bases). The CDR3 length is 15 residues. V shed 5 bases and J shed 4 bases, with 14 bases lying between them. Germline V gives CDR1 MNHEY, CDR2 SVGAGI. CDR3 DNA sequence: TGTGCCAGCAGTCCGTGGACAGCTTCCACCGGGGAGCTGTTTTTT. As protein: CASSPWTASTGELFF.